This record concerns one T cell receptor (beta chain) sequence. The antigen is undetermined. The CDR3 is 17 residues long. With V trimmed by 5 bases and J by 4 bases, 14 bases remained unmatched. CDR1 is SGHAT, CDR2 FQNNGV, per germline. This entry is derived from a study of OX40 agonist ivuxolimab in advanced cancers. For the study at large: Males comprised about 84% of the group, whose mean age was about 62 years (range about 20 to 85). Study conclusions and caveats: Low normalized clonal expansion also occurred in some nonresponding patients.

Clones were read by immunoSEQ multiplex PCR, and TCRdb kept only the in-frame ones, dropping some. This sample has 70,000 to 80,000 clones, with roughly 94% found just once. The sequenced sample was CD4+ or CD8+ T cells sorted from blood, obtained in a trial of the OX40 agonist ivuxolimab. The chain uses TRBV11-2 and TRBJ2-1, with TRBD1 matching over 7 bases. This clonotype was sampled from an adult with an advanced solid tumor such as melanoma, head and neck, liver or kidney cancer. CDR3 DNA: TGTGCCAGCAGCGCGACCGGGGACAGCGGTTTTTACAATGAGCAGTTCTTC. Encoded protein: CASSATGDSGFYNEQFF.